The 15 T cell receptor beta chains below come from one sample, sequenced in a study of response to subunit inactivated influenza vaccine. TCRdb passed the RT-PCR reads through MiXCR, listing each CDR3 protein once. In the table there are approximately 680,000 distinct CDR3 sequences, around 14% of which are singletons. Sample: PBMCs from blood, taken about 12 days after vaccination. The receptors originated from a man between 45 and 60 years old who received an inactivated influenza vaccine.

This clonotype was counted between two and nine times. The rearrangement links TRBV7-7 to TRBJ2-1; D gene unclear. This CDR3 has 13 amino acids. Germline-derived CDR1 and CDR2 are SSHAT and FNYEAQ (reference sequence). V was trimmed by 5 bases and J by 8 bases, leaving 13 bases between them. For the CDR3, the DNA is TGTGCCAGCAGCCTAATTAGTGGGGATGAGCAGTTCTTC. Its protein is CASSLISGDEQFF.

This chain links TRBV20-1 with TRBJ2-1; D is ambiguous. V shed 2 bases and J shed 6 bases, with 11 bases lying between them. In germline, CDR1 is DFQATT, CDR2 SNEGSKA (reference sequence). The CDR3 spans 13 residues. The CDR3: CSARPSLGNEQFF. CDR3 bases: TGCAGTGCTAGACCATCTCTTGGCAATGAGCAGTTCTTC.

This clonotype has only a few counts. V usage is TRBV14 and J usage is TRBJ2-1, with a tentative D call TRBD1 (6 bases). The CDR3 sequence is 15 residues long. Germline CDR1 and CDR2: SGHDN and FVKESK. V lost 4 bases and J lost 4, with 14 bases in between. The CDR3 loop is CASSPSRGIYNEQFF. The DNA of the CDR3 is TGTGCCAGCAGCCCAAGTAGGGGGATTTACAATGAGCAGTTCTTC.

This chain links TRBV6-2 or TRBV6-3 with TRBJ2-7, with 8 positions matching TRBD1. The CDR3 runs 15 residues. Germline values: CDR1 MNHEY, CDR2 SVGEGT. J was trimmed by 5 bases and V by 1 base; bases with no gene match: 7. CDR3 nucleotides: TGTGCCAGCAGTTACTACGCAGGGGGCAGGAACGAGCAGTACTTC. This codes for CASSYYAGGRNEQYF.

This clonotype has a handful of counts. The chain has TRBV12-3 or TRBV12-4 and TRBJ1-1, with a weak D call TRBD1 (6 bases). The CDR3 is 14 residues long. The V end was cut by 7 bases, the J end by 3 bases, with 15 bases between. CDR3 sequence (DNA): TGTGCCAGCAATCCGCAGGGGAGGTACACTGAAGCTTTCTTT. As protein: CASNPQGRYTEAFF.

J is TRBJ2-3 and V is TRBV9; D unclear. Trimming took 0 bases from V and 2 from J, leaving 10 bases between them. CDR3 length equals 15 residues. Germline V lookup: CDR1 SGDLS, CDR2 YYNGEE. The CDR3 region is CASSVGNRATDTQYF. The CDR3 DNA sequence: TGTGCCAGCAGCGTAGGAAATCGGGCCACAGATACGCAGTATTTT.

This chain links TRBV11-2 with TRBJ1-5; perhaps TRBD1 as D (5 bases). V lost 5 bases and J 0 bases, leaving 14 bases between the germline ends. From germline, CDR1 is SGHAT and CDR2 FQNNGV. The CDR3 sequence is 16 residues long. CDR3 sequence reads: CASSGLVQGSNQPQHF. DNA of the CDR3: TGTGCCAGCAGCGGCCTGGTGCAGGGTAGCAATCAGCCCCAGCATTTT.

The V gene is TRBV24-1, the J gene TRBJ2-1; 8 positions agree with TRBD2. V gave up 4 bases and J gave up 5 bases; unmatched junction bases: 6. Germline V gene data show CDR1 as KGHDR and CDR2 as SFDVKD. The CDR3 has 15 amino acids. CDR3 sequence (DNA): TGTGCCACCAGTGACCCGGGACTAGTCGACAATGAGCAGTTCTTC. Translation: CATSDPGLVDNEQFF.

This clonotype has a count of ten or more. The CDR3 DNA reads as TGCAGCGTTGACGACAGGGCCTACACCGGGGAGCTGTTTTTT. It is translated as CSVDDRAYTGELFF. This rearrangement joins TRBV29-1 to TRBJ2-2; TRBD1 aligns across 7 bases. The germline gives CDR1 SQVTM, CDR2 ANQGSEA. The CDR3 covers 14 residues. V dropped 3 bases and J dropped 3; count of bases not matched to a gene: 4.

This clonotype was counted between two and nine times. The chain employs TRBV20-1 and TRBJ2-1, with 8 bases matching TRBD2. The CDR3 has 15 amino acids. The J segment lost 2 bases and the V segment lost 3 bases, leaving 6 bases of the junction unmatched. The germline V gene has CDR1 DFQATT and CDR2 SNEGSKA (reference sequence). The CDR3 sequence: CSASGLAGPYNEQFF. CDR3 DNA sequence: TGCAGTGCTAGTGGTCTAGCGGGTCCCTACAATGAGCAGTTCTTC.

This chain connects TRBV27 to TRBJ2-2; TRBD1 agrees at 7 bases. This CDR3 comprises 14 residues. V lost 6 bases and J lost 3; bases outside the gene matches: 4. The germline V gene encodes CDR1 MNHEY and CDR2 SMNVEV (reference sequence). Here the CDR3 DNA reads TGTGCCAGCAGCCCGACAGGGTACACCGGGGAGCTGTTTTTT. It translates to CASSPTGYTGELFF.

This clonotype was detected only a few times. This chain uses TRBV5-6 with TRBJ2-3; 13 bases map to TRBD2. V lost 5 bases and J lost 2; bases outside the gene matches: 5. Germline CDR1 SGHDT, CDR2 YYEEEE. CDR3 length equals 16 residues. CDR3 sequence: CASRYGLAGDTDTQYF. The CDR3 nucleotides read TGTGCCAGCAGATATGGACTAGCGGGGGACACAGATACGCAGTATTTT.

This clonotype appeared a few times. This chain links TRBV24-1 with TRBJ2-7, with D maybe TRBD1 (6 bases). Germline CDR1 KGHDR, CDR2 SFDVKD. The CDR3 is 14 residues long. The V gene lost 4 bases and the J gene lost 3 bases, with 12 bases spanning the gap. Here the CDR3 reads CATSEGGRSYEQYF. DNA for the CDR3: TGTGCCACCAGTGAAGGGGGTCGCAGCTACGAGCAGTACTTC.

The table lists this clonotype with a few counts. The chain has TRBV5-1 and TRBJ1-2; maybe TRBD1 (6 bases). V shed 5 bases and J shed 9 bases, with 14 bases lying between them. The CDR3 length is 12 residues. Germline values: CDR1 SGHRS, CDR2 YFSETQ. The CDR3 sequence: CASSLQGLSYTF. For the CDR3, the DNA is TGCGCCAGCAGTTTACAGGGCCTAAGCTACACCTTC.

The chain joins TRBV6-2 or TRBV6-3 to TRBJ2-1, with 11 bases fitting TRBD2. Germline V lookup: CDR1 MNHEY, CDR2 SVGEGT. The J segment lost 8 bases and the V segment lost 1 base, leaving 4 bases of the junction unmatched. The CDR3 is 15 residues long. In DNA form, the CDR3 reads TGTGCCAGCAGTTACTATAGCGGGGGGGGCGATGAGCAGTTCTTC. Its protein product is CASSYYSGGGDEQFF.